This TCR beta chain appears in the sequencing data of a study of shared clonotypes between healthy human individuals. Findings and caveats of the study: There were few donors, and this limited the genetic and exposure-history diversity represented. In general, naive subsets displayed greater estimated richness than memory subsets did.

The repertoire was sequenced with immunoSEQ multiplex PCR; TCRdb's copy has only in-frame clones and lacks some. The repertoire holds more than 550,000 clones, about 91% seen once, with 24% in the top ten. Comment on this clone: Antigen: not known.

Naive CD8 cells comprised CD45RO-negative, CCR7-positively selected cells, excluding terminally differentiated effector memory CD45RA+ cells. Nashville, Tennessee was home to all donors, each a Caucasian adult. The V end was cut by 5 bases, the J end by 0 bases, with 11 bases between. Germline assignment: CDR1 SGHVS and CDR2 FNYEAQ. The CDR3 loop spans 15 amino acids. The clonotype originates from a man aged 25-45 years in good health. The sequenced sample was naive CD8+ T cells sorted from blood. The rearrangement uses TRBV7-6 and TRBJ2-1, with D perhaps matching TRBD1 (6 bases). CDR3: CASSATGNSYNEQFF. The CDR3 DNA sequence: TGTGCCAGCAGCGCCACAGGGAACTCCTACAATGAGCAGTTCTTC. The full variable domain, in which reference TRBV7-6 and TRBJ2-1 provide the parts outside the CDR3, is GAGVSQSPRYKVTKRGQDVALRCDPISGHVSLYWYRQALGQGPEFLTYFNYEAQQDKSGLPNDRFSAERPEGSISTLTIQRTEQRDSAMYRCASSATGNSYNEQFFGPGTRLTVL.